Each of the 29 T cell receptor beta chains below was sequenced from the same sample in a study of T-cell reconstitution after alpha-beta-depleted transplantation in children. Unique molecular identifiers were built into the TCRbeta library. TCRdb analysed the PCR reads with MiXCR anew, one entry per CDR3 protein. The table includes roughly 500,000 distinct CDR3 sequences, approximately 30% detected once. Sequences were derived from PBMCs from the stem cell graft donor, sampled from the stem cell graft. Source of these receptors: a human donor who donated a stem cell graft to a child with aplastic anemia.

The chain joins TRBV7-2 to TRBJ2-5, with a weak D call TRBD2 (5 bases). The germline CDR1 and CDR2 sequences are SGHTA and FQGNSA. The CDR3 contains 13 residues. Trimming took off 5 bases at V and 5 bases at J, with 12 bases between the two ends. CDR3 amino acids: CASSLRRWETQYF. The CDR3 DNA sequence: TGTGCCAGCAGCCTGCGGAGGTGGGAGACCCAGTACTTC.

This clonotype was counted a few times. This chain joins TRBV6-1 and TRBJ2-7; D is perhaps TRBD2 (5 bases). Germline V gives CDR1 MNHNS, CDR2 SASEGT. Trimming left V 2 bases short and J 9 bases short, with 17 bases between. CDR3 length: 14 residues. The CDR3 loop is CASSESGISWGQYV. The CDR3 coding sequence is TGTGCCAGCAGTGAATCGGGGATATCATGGGGGCAGTACGTC.

The chain links TRBV7-9 to TRBJ1-2, with D possibly matching TRBD1 (5 bases). V gave up 5 bases and J gave up 4 bases, with 14 bases separating them. The germline V gene encodes CDR1 SEHNR and CDR2 FQNEAQ (reference sequence). The CDR3 contains 14 residues. The CDR3 DNA is TGTGCCAGCAGCCCTGGGACTCGAGGCTATGGCTACACCTTC. This translates into CASSPGTRGYGYTF.

This clonotype came up once. The V call is TRBV4-3, the J call TRBJ1-2; a weak D match, TRBD1 (6 bases). The CDR3 runs 14 residues. Germline-derived CDR1 and CDR2 are LGHNA and YSLEER. Trimming removed 3 bases at V and 6 bases at J, with 14 bases between. CDR3 sequence reads: CASSHLQGLDGYTF. The CDR3 bases are TGCGCCAGCAGCCATCTGCAGGGGCTGGATGGCTACACCTTC.

The chain has TRBV18 and TRBJ1-2; 9 bases line up with TRBD1. J was trimmed by 8 bases and V by 3 bases; bases with no gene match: 4. The CDR3 is made up of 13 amino acids. The germline gives CDR1 KGHSH, CDR2 LQKENI. CDR3 sequence: CASSPGTGQGYTF. The CDR3, as DNA: TGTGCCAGCTCACCCGGGACAGGGCAGGGCTACACCTTC. Variable domain in full (rest from reference TRBV18 and TRBJ1-2): NAGVMQNPRHLVRRRGQEARLRCSPMKGHSHVYWYRQLPEEGLKFMVYLQKENIIDESGMPKERFSAEFPKEGPSILRIQQVVRGDSAAYFCASSPGTGQGYTFGSGTRLTVV.

This chain uses TRBV5-1 with TRBJ2-1; 8 bases match TRBD2. Germline V gives CDR1 SGHRS, CDR2 YFSETQ. The CDR3 runs to 13 residues. V trimming: 3 bases; J trimming: 8 bases; junction bases outside the gene matches: 4. CDR3 sequence reads: CASSSTSVDEQFF. The CDR3 DNA sequence: TGCGCCAGCAGCTCGACTAGCGTCGATGAGCAGTTCTTC.

This clonotype came up a few times. The chain uses TRBV20-1 and TRBJ2-7; 11 bases agree with TRBD2. The CDR3 contains 15 residues. Per the germline V gene, CDR1 is DFQATT and CDR2 is SNEGSKA (reference sequence). V lost 3 bases and J lost 0; bases outside the gene matches: 4. The CDR3 DNA follows: TGCAGTGCTAGCTTAGCGGGAGGGAGCTCCTACGAGCAGTACTTC. Its translation: CSASLAGGSSYEQYF.

The chain links TRBV30 to TRBJ2-5; tentative D call: TRBD1 (6 bases). The ends were cut back, 5 bases at V and 0 bases at J, with 13 bases in the middle. Germline V gene sequence: CDR1 GTSNPN, CDR2 SVGIG (reference sequence). The CDR3 is 14 amino acids. CDR3 sequence reads: CAWGGQTDQETQYF. Here the CDR3 DNA reads TGTGCCTGGGGAGGACAGACGGACCAAGAGACCCAGTACTTC.

The chain couples TRBV9 to TRBJ2-7; 7 nucleotides match TRBD1. CDR3 length equals 16 residues. With V trimmed by 0 bases and J by 2 bases, 8 bases remained unmatched. Germline assignment: CDR1 SGDLS and CDR2 YYNGEE. In DNA, the CDR3 is TGTGCCAGCAGCGTAGATCCGGGACAGCAGACCTACGAGCAGTACTTC. Amino acids: CASSVDPGQQTYEQYF. Full variable domain (missing parts from reference TRBV9 and TRBJ2-7): DSGVTQTPKHLITATGQRVTLRCSPRSGDLSVYWYQQSLDQGLQFLIQYYNGEERAKGNILERFSAQQFPDLHSELNLSSLELGDSALYFCASSVDPGQQTYEQYFGPGTRLTVT.

This clonotype was seen a few times. This rearrangement joins TRBV7-9 to TRBJ2-1; possibly TRBD2 for D (5 bases). From germline, CDR1 is SEHNR and CDR2 FQNEAQ (reference sequence). The CDR3 runs to 15 residues. With 1 base removed from V and 10 bases from J, the gap between germline ends came to 17 bases. CDR3 coding DNA: TGTGCCAGCAGCTTAGGGGGTGGGGAGACGCGGGAGCAGTTCTTC. This sequence encodes CASSLGGGETREQFF.

This clonotype was seen only a few times. This chain connects TRBV27 to TRBJ1-3; D is unclear. This CDR3 comprises 15 residues. V was clipped by 6 bases and J by 0 bases, with 12 bases between them. The V gene's germline CDR1 is MNHEY and CDR2 SMNVEV (reference sequence). The CDR3 protein is CASRQDTTSGNTIYF. The CDR3 DNA reads as TGTGCCAGCAGACAAGACACTACCTCTGGAAACACCATATATTTT.

This clonotype was seen a few times. V gene TRBV12-3 or TRBV12-4 combines with J gene TRBJ1-6; no firm D call. V lost 8 bases and J lost 5, with 13 bases in between. This CDR3 has 14 residues. CDR3 in amino acids: CASGETRHNSPLHF. The CDR3 bases are TGTGCCAGCGGGGAAACACGCCATAATTCACCCCTCCACTTT.

This clonotype was seen at least ten times. The chain joins TRBV6-1 to TRBJ2-5, with TRBD2 as a possible D gene (5 bases). Deletions cut 5 bases from V and 0 bases from J, with 13 bases between. The CDR3 covers 15 residues. Looked up from germline, CDR1 is MNHNS and CDR2 is SASEGT. The CDR3 sequence: CASSPAAGYQETQYF. In DNA, the CDR3 is TGTGCCAGCAGTCCCGCGGCGGGTTACCAAGAGACCCAGTACTTC.

The chain recombines TRBV7-6 with TRBJ2-3; D remains unclear. Trimming took off 5 bases at V and 4 bases at J, with 16 bases between the two ends. The CDR3 sequence is 15 residues long. Germline V CDR1 and CDR2: SGHVS, FNYEAQ. The CDR3 DNA reads TGTGCCAGCAGCCTATCCCCCCAGGTAGCAGATACGCAGTATTTT. It yields the protein CASSLSPQVADTQYF.

The sample holds a few counts of this clonotype. The J gene is TRBJ2-1, the V gene TRBV20-1; D gene unclear. This CDR3 contains 11 residues. The V end was cut by 4 bases, the J end by 12 bases, with 13 bases between. Germline V gene lookup returns CDR1 DFQATT and CDR2 SNEGSKA (reference sequence). CDR3 region: CSAILGRRQFF. The CDR3 DNA reads as TGCAGTGCTATTTTGGGCAGACGGCAGTTCTTC.

CDR3 amino acids: CASQQIRGDTGELFF. In nucleotides, the CDR3 is TGCGCCAGCCAGCAAATTCGGGGGGACACCGGGGAGCTGTTTTTT. This chain links TRBV5-1 with TRBJ2-2, with 7 nucleotides matching TRBD2. The CDR3 runs to 15 residues. Germline CDR1 reads SGHRS; CDR2 reads YFSETQ. The ends lost 7 bases at V and 3 bases at J; junction bases unmatched: 9. Combining the CDR3 with reference TRBV5-1 and TRBJ2-2 gives the whole variable domain KAGVTQTPRYLIKTRGQQVTLSCSPISGHRSVSWYQQTPGQGLQFLFEYFSETQRNKGNFPGRFSGRQFSNSRSEMNVSTLELGDSALYLCASQQIRGDTGELFFGEGSRLTVL.

This clonotype was seen only a few times. The CDR3 DNA reads TGTGCCAGCAAAGACTGGACAGGGGGGTCCTACGAGCAGTACTTC. Its protein is CASKDWTGGSYEQYF. This sequence joins TRBV27 and TRBJ2-7; TRBD1 agrees at 10 bases. CDR3 size: 15 residues. V gave up 7 bases and J gave up 1 base; unmatched junction bases: 7. CDR1 is MNHEY and CDR2 is SMNVEV in the germline V gene (reference sequence).

This chain connects TRBV11-2 to TRBJ2-5, with 11 bases lining up with TRBD2. The CDR3 has 17 amino acids. The germline V gene has CDR1 SGHAT and CDR2 FQNNGV. Germline trimming cut 0 bases from V and 0 bases from J; bases unmatched to any gene: 3. The CDR3 region is CASSLDRTSGYQETQYF. DNA of the CDR3: TGTGCCAGCAGCTTAGATCGGACTAGCGGGTACCAAGAGACCCAGTACTTC.

This clonotype was seen just once. This rearrangement joins TRBV30 to TRBJ2-3; 15 bases are a match to TRBD2. The germline gives CDR1 GTSNPN, CDR2 SVGIG (reference sequence). The CDR3 loop spans 13 amino acids. After removal of 8 bases from V and 3 bases from J, the junction contained 0 bases not matched to a gene. The chain's CDR3 is CAGTSGGTDTQYF. CDR3 coding DNA: TGTGCCGGGACTAGCGGGGGGACAGATACGCAGTATTTT.

V gene TRBV18 combines with J gene TRBJ1-1; TRBD1 might be the D (5 bases). CDR1 and CDR2 from the germline V gene are KGHSH and LQKENI. CDR3 size: 13 residues. The ends were cut back, 3 bases at V and 11 bases at J, with 16 bases in the middle. The chain's CDR3 is CASSPKTRGEAFF. The CDR3 nucleotides read TGTGCCAGCTCACCTAAGACTCGAGGGGAGGCTTTCTTT.

The rearrangement links TRBV4-2 to TRBJ1-3; D may be TRBD1 (5 bases). CDR3 size: 16 residues. Germline CDR1 LGHNA, CDR2 YNFKEQ. The ends were cut back, 0 bases at V and 2 bases at J, with 11 bases in the middle. The CDR3 reads CASSQDGGGTGNTIYF. The CDR3 DNA follows: TGTGCCAGCAGCCAAGATGGCGGGGGAACTGGAAACACCATATATTTT.

This clonotype was seen only a few times. The V and J genes are TRBV7-2 and TRBJ2-1; possible D gene TRBD1, 5 bases. The CDR3 has 15 residues. Looked up from germline, CDR1 is SGHTA and CDR2 is FQGNSA. The V gene lost 5 bases and the J gene lost 4 bases, with 15 bases spanning the gap. The CDR3 nucleotides are TGTGCCAGCAGCCTCCTAGGGGCGGTGTACAATGAGCAGTTCTTC. Its translation: CASSLLGAVYNEQFF.

The chain recombines TRBV30 with TRBJ2-1; unclear D gene. Germline CDR1 is GTSNPN and CDR2 is SVGIG (reference sequence). The V gene lost 1 base and the J gene lost 8 bases, with 6 bases spanning the gap. This CDR3 has 11 residues. The CDR3 sequence is CAWSDQYEQFF. In DNA, the CDR3 is TGTGCCTGGAGTGACCAGTATGAGCAGTTCTTC.

V and J are TRBV5-5 and TRBJ1-5; D gene ambiguous. This CDR3 region has 13 residues. Germline CDR1 is SGHKS and CDR2 is YYEKEE (reference sequence). With 2 bases removed from V and 4 bases from J, the gap between germline ends came to 7 bases. CDR3 nucleotide sequence: TGTGCCAGCAGCTTCAGTCCTAATCAGCCCCAGCATTTT. Amino acids: CASSFSPNQPQHF.

This clonotype turned up a few times. The chain is built from TRBV20-1 and TRBJ1-1; TRBD1 might be the D (5 bases). The CDR3 length is 12 residues. Per germline, CDR1 DFQATT and CDR2 SNEGSKA (reference sequence). Trimming pared 1 base from V and 6 bases from J, leaving 9 bases between. The DNA of the CDR3 is TGCAGTGCTAGAGCAGGGTTCGCTGAAGCTTTCTTT. It is translated as CSARAGFAEAFF.

This chain joins TRBV18 and TRBJ2-5, with 7 bases matching TRBD1. The CDR3 totals 14 residues. The V gene's germline CDR1 is KGHSH and CDR2 LQKENI. V shed 0 bases and J 2 bases; nucleotides not matched to a gene: 0. The CDR3 reads CASSPPDRQETQYF. The CDR3, as DNA: TGTGCCAGCTCACCACCGGACAGGCAAGAGACCCAGTACTTC. Full variable domain (rest looked up from reference TRBV18 and TRBJ2-5): NAGVMQNPRHLVRRRGQEARLRCSPMKGHSHVYWYRQLPEEGLKFMVYLQKENIIDESGMPKERFSAEFPKEGPSILRIQQVVRGDSAAYFCASSPPDRQETQYFGPGTRLLVL.

This clonotype was detected a few times. V usage is TRBV9 and J usage is TRBJ2-1; the match to TRBD2 covers 11 bases. Germline V gene data show CDR1 as SGDLS and CDR2 as YYNGEE. V shed 4 bases and J 2 bases; nucleotides not matched to a gene: 5. This CDR3 region has 16 residues. CDR3 nucleotide sequence: TGTGCCAGCAGCACTGGTAGCGGGAGGGCCTACAATGAGCAGTTCTTC. This sequence encodes CASSTGSGRAYNEQFF. Filled out from reference TRBV9 and TRBJ2-1, the complete variable domain reads DSGVTQTPKHLITATGQRVTLRCSPRSGDLSVYWYQQSLDQGLQFLIQYYNGEERAKGNILERFSAQQFPDLHSELNLSSLELGDSALYFCASSTGSGRAYNEQFFGPGTRLTVL.

This clonotype has just a few counts. The rearrangement uses TRBV10-2 and TRBJ1-2; TRBD1 might be the D (5 bases). The germline V gene has CDR1 WSHSY and CDR2 SAAADI. The CDR3 covers 14 residues. Trimming took 8 bases from V and 3 from J, leaving 16 bases between them. CDR3 bases: TGCGCCAGCGGGGAGTCAGGGCACTACTATGGCTACACCTTC. As protein: CASGESGHYYGYTF.

The chain employs TRBV27 and TRBJ2-5; unclear D gene. Trimming pared 2 bases from V and 1 base from J, leaving 5 bases between. CDR3 size: 13 residues. The germline CDR1 and CDR2 sequences are MNHEY and SMNVEV (reference sequence). The CDR3 nucleotides read TGTGCCAGCAGTTTAAGGACCCAAGAGACCCAGTACTTC. Protein product: CASSLRTQETQYF.